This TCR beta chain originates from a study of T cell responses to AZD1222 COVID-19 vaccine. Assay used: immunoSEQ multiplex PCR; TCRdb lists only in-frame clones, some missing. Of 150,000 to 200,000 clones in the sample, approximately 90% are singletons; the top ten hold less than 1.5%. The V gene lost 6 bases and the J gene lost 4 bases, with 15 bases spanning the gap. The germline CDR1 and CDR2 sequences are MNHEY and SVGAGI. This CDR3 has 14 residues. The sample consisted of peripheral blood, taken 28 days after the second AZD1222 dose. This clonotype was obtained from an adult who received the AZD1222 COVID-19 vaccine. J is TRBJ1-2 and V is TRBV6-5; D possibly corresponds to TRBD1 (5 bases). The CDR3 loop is CASSLRAGTYGYTF. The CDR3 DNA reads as TGTGCCAGCAGCCTCCGGGCGGGGACCTATGGCTACACCTTC.